This T cell receptor (beta chain) was profiled in a study of post-analysis software for immune sequencing data. Study conclusions and caveats: Several TRBV segments (TRBV5-6, TRBV5-1 and TRBV20-1 among them) occurred more frequently in patients than in controls.

The CDR3 has 15 residues. V lost 3 bases, J lost 0 bases, and 9 bases lay in between. CDR1 SGHTA and CDR2 FQGNSA come from the germline V gene. This clonotype was counted once. The target antigen is unknown. The TCR beta cDNA libraries carried unique molecular identifiers. TCRdb analysed the PCR reads with MiXCR anew, one entry per CDR3 protein. The sample consists of about 460,000 distinct CDR3 sequences, approximately 45% of them appearing once. V usage is TRBV7-2 and J usage is TRBJ2-1; D not resolved. The TCR comes from a girl aged 5-17 years with multiple sclerosis. Sequenced: blood. The CDR3 DNA reads as TGTGCCAGCAGCTTCCGGTCGGGCTCCTACAATGAGCAGTTCTTC. It codes for CASSFRSGSYNEQFF.